These T cell receptor beta chains were read from a single sample in a study of human T cells and chemical hapten exposure. TCRdb called the RACE reads again in MiXCR, with one record for every CDR3 protein. The data hold roughly 380,000 distinct CDR3 sequences, with roughly 5% observed a single time. Sequenced material: whole blood, taken in connection with sensitization to the hapten diphenylcyclopropenone (DPC). Every receptor here comes from a woman in her 50s with alopecia areata. Some clones in this sample may be carry-over from other donors' samples. Each CDR3 is given with its conserved first and last residue. A D gene is named only where the DNA matches it firmly. Size tells how often a clone was seen (once, few, many) or the class of an expanded clone, and some rows leave it out.

abundance	v_gene	d_gene	j_gene	CDR3nt	CDR3aa
many	TRBV5-1	TRBD2	TRBJ2-3	TGCGCCAGCAGCCACGGACTAGCGGGGGCCACAGATACGCAGTATTTT	CASSHGLAGATDTQYF
few	TRBV5-1	TRBD1	TRBJ2-3	TGCGCCAGCAGATCCTCGGGACAGGGGTCAGATACGCAGTATTTT	CASRSSGQGSDTQYF
many	TRBV12-3/TRBV12-4	.	TRBJ1-1	TGTGCCAGCAGCCCATTACAGGGCGCGACCACTGAAGCTTTCTTT	CASSPLQGATTEAFF
many	TRBV12-3/TRBV12-4	TRBD1	TRBJ1-5	TGTGCCAGCAGCATGACAGGGTTCAATCAGCCCCAGCATTTT	CASSMTGFNQPQHF
many	TRBV7-9	TRBD2	TRBJ2-1	TGTGCCAGCAGATCTAGCGGGAGGGGAGACAATGAGCAGTTCTTC	CASRSSGRGDNEQFF
.	TRBV2	TRBD1	TRBJ1-5	TGTGCCAGCCGGCCAGGACAGGGGGCAAATCAGCCCCAGCATTTT	CASRPGQGANQPQHF
many	TRBV7-9	.	TRBJ2-6	TGTGCCAGCAGCTCCACCCAGGTAGCTGGGGCCAACGTCCTGACTTTC	CASSSTQVAGANVLTF
.	TRBV7-9	TRBD2	TRBJ2-3	TGTGCCAGCAGCCCCCGGACTAGCGGGACCTTCACAGATACGCAGTATTTT	CASSPRTSGTFTDTQYF
few	TRBV5-1	.	TRBJ1-5	TGCGCCAGCAGCTTGGGCGGACTGGACAATCAGCCCCAGCATTTT	CASSLGGLDNQPQHF
many	TRBV6-2/TRBV6-3	.	TRBJ1-1	TGTGCCAGCAGTCCTATGCAGGGGAACACTGAAGCTTTCTTT	CASSPMQGNTEAFF
many	TRBV7-7	.	TRBJ2-7	TGTGCCAGCAGCTTAGCACTAGGGTACGAGCAGTACTTC	CASSLALGYEQYF
many	TRBV7-2	TRBD2	TRBJ2-7	TGTGCCAGCAGCTTAGATGGTAGCGGGACAAGGATCTACGAGCAGTACTTC	CASSLDGSGTRIYEQYF
many	TRBV9	.	TRBJ2-1	TGTGCCAGCTCAGGGCCCCACTATGAGCAGTTCTTC	CASSGPHYEQFF
.	TRBV7-9	.	TRBJ2-5	TGCGCCAGCAGCTCCACCACCCTCGGACAGAGGGGAGAGACCCAGTACTTC	CASSSTTLGQRGETQYF
many	TRBV15	.	TRBJ2-5	TGTGCCACCAGCAGAGAGGGAGGCAGAGTAGTCCAAGAGACCCAGTACTTC	CATSREGGRVVQETQYF
many	TRBV20-1	TRBD1	TRBJ2-3	TGCAGTGCTAGAGATCCGACAGGGTCAGATACGCAGTATTTT	CSARDPTGSDTQYF
many	TRBV7-2	.	TRBJ2-2	TGTGCCAGCAGCCGGACCGCTGCGAACACCGGGGAGCTGTTTTTT	CASSRTAANTGELFF
many	TRBV7-2	.	TRBJ2-7	TGTGCCAGCCGAGGGGGTAGCGTAGAGCAGTACTTC	CASRGGSVEQYF
many	TRBV5-4	.	TRBJ1-4	TGTGCCAGCAGCTTGGCCGGGAGGGGAGGTGAAAAACTGTTTTTT	CASSLAGRGGEKLFF
few	TRBV7-2	.	TRBJ2-3	TGTGCCAGCAGCTCCAAGGCCTCTAGCACAGATACGCAGTATTTT	CASSSKASSTDTQYF
few	TRBV12-3/TRBV12-4	TRBD2	TRBJ2-1	TGTGCCAGCAGTCTAGCGGGGGGTTACGGTGAGCAGTTCTTC	CASSLAGGYGEQFF
many	TRBV5-1	.	TRBJ1-6	TGCGCCAGCTCCGAGGGGCCAGGTAATTCACCCCTCCACTTT	CASSEGPGNSPLHF
many	TRBV6-1	.	TRBJ1-1	TGTGCCAGCTCGTCCCGCACTGAAGCTTTCTTT	CASSSRTEAFF
.	TRBV24-1	.	TRBJ2-3	TGTGCCACCAGTGATTTGCGTTCAGGAGATACGCAGTATTTT	CATSDLRSGDTQYF
.	TRBV29-1	TRBD2	TRBJ2-3	TGCAGCGTTGAGGGAGGGATCGCAGATACGCAGTATTTT	CSVEGGIADTQYF
many	TRBV12-3/TRBV12-4	.	TRBJ1-2	TGTGCCAGCAGTCCTGGTTCATACTATGGCTACACCTTC	CASSPGSYYGYTF
.	TRBV6-2/TRBV6-3	.	TRBJ2-1	TGTGCCAGCAGTCCACCGTGGGGTGAGCAGTTCTTC	CASSPPWGEQFF
many	TRBV6-5	.	TRBJ2-7	TGTGCCAGCAGGCCTTCCGGGACTGTTTCTTACGAGCAGTACTTC	CASRPSGTVSYEQYF
few	TRBV18	.	TRBJ2-5	TGTGCCAGCTCACCGACGGAACCCCGAGAGACCCAGTACTTC	CASSPTEPRETQYF
many	TRBV27	.	TRBJ1-5	TGTGCCAGCAGAGAGGGGGTCATTAGCAATCAGCCCCAGCATTTT	CASREGVISNQPQHF
.	TRBV14	TRBD1	TRBJ2-5	TGTGCCAGCAGCCGGGTCAGGGGGCCAGAAGAGACCCAGTACTTC	CASSRVRGPEETQYF
many	TRBV4-1	.	TRBJ1-2	TGCGCCAGCAGCCAAGATACCGGTAGGGGAGGGAACTATGGCTACACCTTC	CASSQDTGRGGNYGYTF
few	TRBV6-6	.	TRBJ1-5	TGTGCCAGCAGTTGCTCTGGGAGCAATCAGCCCCAGCATTTT	CASSCSGSNQPQHF
few	TRBV5-1	.	TRBJ1-1	TGCGCCAGCAGCGAACAGGGATTCGGCACTGAAGCTTTCTTT	CASSEQGFGTEAFF
few	TRBV20-1	TRBD2	TRBJ2-3	TGCAGTGCGGGGACTAGCGGGGGTTACCGCACAGATACGCAGTATTTT	CSAGTSGGYRTDTQYF
.	TRBV20-1	.	TRBJ1-1	TGCAGTGCTGTCATTGGACCCAACACTGAAGCTTTCTTT	CSAVIGPNTEAFF
few	TRBV28	.	TRBJ1-1	TGTGCCAGCAGTTTATATTCGGAGAACACTGAAGCTTTCTTT	CASSLYSENTEAFF
many	TRBV29-1	.	TRBJ2-2	TGCAGCGTTGAATGGGGAACCGGGGAGCTGTTTTTT	CSVEWGTGELFF
many	TRBV24-1	TRBD1	TRBJ2-3	TGTGCCACCAGTGAATCTACAGGGGGTAGCACAGATACGCAGTATTTT	CATSESTGGSTDTQYF
few	TRBV7-2	TRBD2	TRBJ2-7	TGTGCCAGCAGCCCAAGACTAGCGGGAGGGGCCTACGAGCAGTACTTC	CASSPRLAGGAYEQYF
few	TRBV3-1	.	TRBJ2-2	TGTGCCAGCAGCCAAGAAGAAGGGTCCACCGGGGAGCTGTTTTTT	CASSQEEGSTGELFF